The 12 T cell receptor beta chains below all came from one sample that was sequenced in a study of CD8 T cells in ankylosing spondylitis. MiXCR was run by TCRdb on the 5' RACE reads, yielding one entry per CDR3 protein. The profile shows some 240,000 distinct CDR3 sequences, 24% of them singletons. What was sequenced was blood, either unsorted or a sorted T cell fraction (not recorded which). The receptors shown here come from a male donor with ankylosing spondylitis or in good health (not recorded which).

The chain links TRBV20-1 to TRBJ1-5; D remains unclear. CDR1 is DFQATT, CDR2 SNEGSKA, per germline (reference sequence). V was shortened by 3 bases and J by 7 bases, with 16 bases between the two germline ends. The CDR3 totals 14 residues. CDR3 sequence (DNA): TGCAGTGCTAGCCAGGCAGTCTCCCGGCAGCCCCAGCATTTT. Its translation: CSASQAVSRQPQHF.

This clonotype was seen at least ten times. The chain is built from TRBV11-2 and TRBJ2-5, with TRBD2 matching 11 bases. The CDR3 sequence is 15 residues long. Unmatched junction bases numbered 5, after V lost 5 bases and J lost 3 bases. The germline gives CDR1 SGHAT, CDR2 FQNNGV. The CDR3 sequence is CASSDSGGAEETQYF. CDR3 DNA sequence: TGTGCCAGCAGCGATAGCGGGGGGGCGGAAGAGACCCAGTACTTC.

This clonotype was recorded many times. The genes are TRBV6-5 and TRBJ2-7, with D perhaps matching TRBD2 (5 bases). The germline V gene encodes CDR1 MNHEY and CDR2 SVGAGI. Trimming shortened V by 6 bases and J by 2 bases, and 5 bases separated the two germline ends. The CDR3 covers 11 residues. This CDR3 is CASSGAYEQYF. CDR3 nucleotide sequence: TGTGCCAGCAGCGGGGCCTACGAGCAGTACTTC.

This clonotype was counted only a few times. This chain uses TRBV5-4 with TRBJ2-5; D not resolved. Germline CDR1 and CDR2: SGHNT and YYREEE (reference sequence). This CDR3 is built from 14 residues. V shed 3 bases and J shed 5 bases, with 14 bases lying between them. Here the CDR3 reads CASSSPTEPETQYF. CDR3 in DNA: TGTGCCAGCAGCTCGCCGACTGAGCCCGAGACCCAGTACTTC.

This clonotype was counted between two and nine times. The chain uses TRBV6-4 and TRBJ1-4; D ambiguous. Trimming stripped 0 bases from V and 8 bases from J, with 7 bases between. From germline, CDR1 is MRHNA and CDR2 SNTAGT. The CDR3 sequence is 13 residues long. CDR3 sequence: CASSDSSGEKLFF. The CDR3 nucleotides are TGTGCCAGCAGTGACTCGAGTGGCGAAAAACTGTTTTTT.

This clonotype was counted ten times or more. CDR3 region: CASSPYDRVQETQYF. CDR3 in DNA: TGCGCCAGCAGTCCGTATGACAGGGTTCAAGAGACCCAGTACTTC. This sequence joins TRBV5-1 and TRBJ2-5; 7 positions agree with TRBD1. The CDR3 contains 15 residues. Germline-derived CDR1 and CDR2 are SGHRS and YFSETQ. V lost 5 bases and J lost 2; bases outside the gene matches: 9. The full variable domain, rest sourced from reference TRBV5-1 and TRBJ2-5, is KAGVTQTPRYLIKTRGQQVTLSCSPISGHRSVSWYQQTPGQGLQFLFEYFSETQRNKGNFPGRFSGRQFSNSRSEMNVSTLELGDSALYLCASSPYDRVQETQYFGPGTRLLVL.

V usage is TRBV5-1 and J usage is TRBJ2-7; D may be TRBD1 or TRBD2 (5 bases each). V lost 0 bases and J lost 6, with 16 bases in between. Germline-derived CDR1 and CDR2 are SGHRS and YFSETQ. The CDR3 totals 15 residues. The CDR3 sequence is CASSLVGDPSAEQYF. The CDR3, as DNA: TGCGCCAGCAGCTTGGTTGGGGACCCCTCGGCCGAGCAGTACTTC.

This clonotype was seen more than once but under ten times. The chain combines TRBV12-3 or TRBV12-4 with TRBJ2-1, with a weak D call TRBD1 (6 bases). Trimming cost V 3 bases and J 2 bases, with 11 bases left between them. The CDR3 is made up of 15 amino acids. CDR3 sequence reads: CASSFGGITYNEQFF. As DNA, the CDR3 is TGTGCCAGCAGTTTTGGGGGCATAACCTACAATGAGCAGTTCTTC.

This clonotype showed up many times. The J gene is TRBJ2-1, the V gene TRBV2; tentatively, D is TRBD2 (6 bases). The CDR3 is made up of 14 amino acids. Trimming shortened V by 4 bases and J by 1 base, and 8 bases separated the two germline ends. CDR1 is SNHLY and CDR2 is FYNNEI in the germline V gene. The CDR3, as DNA: TGTGCCAGCAGTGGTCGGGGGTCCTACAATGAGCAGTTCTTC. The encoded protein is CASSGRGSYNEQFF.

The V gene is TRBV13, the J gene TRBJ2-3; D call uncertain. V was trimmed by 6 bases and J by 0 bases, leaving 10 bases between them. The germline CDR1 and CDR2 sequences are PRHDT and FYEKMQ (reference sequence). CDR3 length: 14 residues. The CDR3 sequence is CASRFDDSTDTQYF. The CDR3 DNA sequence: TGTGCCAGCAGGTTCGACGATAGCACAGATACGCAGTATTTT.

This clonotype has at least ten counts. The chain joins TRBV20-1 to TRBJ2-5, with a tentative D call TRBD2 (7 bases). CDR3 length: 13 amino acids. Germline V gene data show CDR1 as DFQATT and CDR2 as SNEGSKA (reference sequence). V was clipped by 6 bases and J by 4 bases, with 15 bases between them. The CDR3 DNA reads as TGCAGTGCCGTGGGGGGGCCGACAGAGACCCAGTACTTC. It encodes CSAVGGPTETQYF.

This clonotype was seen repeatedly, ten times or more. The rearrangement joins TRBV5-1 to TRBJ1-3, with 8 bases aligning to TRBD1. The CDR3 has 15 amino acids. The V segment lost 5 bases and the J segment 2 bases; nucleotides outside the gene matches: 6. The germline CDR1 and CDR2 sequences are SGHRS and YFSETQ. Here the CDR3 reads CASRISGGPGNTIYF. Written as DNA, the CDR3 is TGCGCCAGCAGGATATCAGGGGGCCCTGGAAACACCATATATTTT.